These 24 T cell receptor beta chains share one sample of origin, sequenced in a study of blood T cell repertoires in COVID-19. TCRdb keeps only in-frame clones here, not all; method: immunoSEQ multiplex PCR. The data show around 220,000 clones, over 80% seen once. The sequencing input was peripheral blood. The receptors stem from a human donor in a cohort sampled during active COVID-19.

This chain links TRBV9 with TRBJ2-1; TRBD1 matches at 8 bases. Trimming removed 0 bases from V and 6 bases from J; junction bases left unmatched: 5. The germline CDR1 and CDR2 sequences are SGDLS and YYNGEE. The CDR3 covers 15 residues. CDR3 nucleotides: TGTGCCAGCAGCGTAGGGGACAGGACCTCCAATGAGCAGTTCTTC. Translated, it gives CASSVGDRTSNEQFF.

CDR3 region: CASSLRFNQPQHF. The CDR3 nucleotides are TGTGCCAGCAGTTTACGGTTCAATCAGCCCCAGCATTTT. The chain couples TRBV28 to TRBJ1-5; D call uncertain. The CDR3 totals 13 residues. The germline V and J ends were trimmed by 2 bases and 3 bases, with 5 bases remaining between them. Germline CDR1 is MDHEN and CDR2 is SYDVKM.

The V and J genes are TRBV28 and TRBJ2-6; 7 bases fit TRBD1. CDR1 MDHEN and CDR2 SYDVKM come from the germline V gene. CDR3 size: 18 residues. The V segment lost 2 bases and the J segment 0 bases; nucleotides outside the gene matches: 7. CDR3 DNA sequence: TGTGCCAGCAGTTTAAGACAGGGAATCTACTCTGGGGCCAACGTCCTGACTTTC. Its translation is CASSLRQGIYSGANVLTF.

This clone was observed a single time. The chain has TRBV20-1 and TRBJ2-1; D uncertain. This CDR3 comprises 11 residues. Trimming stripped 3 bases from V and 9 bases from J, with 9 bases between. The germline gives CDR1 DFQATT, CDR2 SNEGSKA (reference sequence). This chain's CDR3 is CSASLVGEQFF. As DNA, the CDR3 is TGCAGTGCTAGTTTAGTCGGTGAGCAGTTCTTC.

This chain uses TRBV5-4 with TRBJ2-7, with D unresolved. V shed 1 base and J shed 3 bases, with 11 bases lying between them. This CDR3 has 14 amino acids. Per the germline V gene, CDR1 is SGHNT and CDR2 is YYREEE (reference sequence). The CDR3 nucleotides read TGTGCCAGCAGCTTGAAGACGGCTAGCTACGAGCAGTACTTC. It specifies CASSLKTASYEQYF.

As for this clone: Additional DNA sequences in this sample encode the identical CDR3. V is TRBV28 and J is TRBJ2-7; the D gene is possibly TRBD1 (6 bases). The CDR3 consists of 14 residues. The germline V and J ends were trimmed by 3 bases and 0 bases, with 9 bases remaining between them. Germline CDR1 reads MDHEN; CDR2 reads SYDVKM. The CDR3 DNA follows: TGTGCCAGCAGTTTTAGGGGGAGCTCCTACGAGCAGTACTTC. It encodes CASSFRGSSYEQYF.

This chain joins TRBV30 and TRBJ2-7; TRBD2 might be the D (5 bases). Looked up from germline, CDR1 is GTSNPN and CDR2 is SVGIG (reference sequence). This CDR3 has 14 residues. Trimming stripped 0 bases from V and 2 bases from J, with 11 bases between. CDR3 bases: TGTGCCTGGAGTGTAACGGGAAGAACCTACGAGCAGTACTTC. Its protein product is CAWSVTGRTYEQYF.

The CDR3 region is CASSLYSGRLNEQFF. The CDR3, as DNA: TGTGCCAGCAGCCTTTATAGCGGGCGCCTCAATGAGCAGTTCTTC. This chain uses TRBV6-5 with TRBJ2-1, with 7 bases matching TRBD2. From germline, CDR1 is MNHEY and CDR2 SVGAGI. The CDR3 is 15 residues long. Trimming at V came to 6 bases and at J to 6 bases, leaving 11 bases not matched to a gene.

The chain combines TRBV6-5 with TRBJ2-5, with TRBD2 matching 8 bases. The J segment lost 4 bases and the V segment lost 6 bases, leaving 7 bases of the junction unmatched. Looked up from germline, CDR1 is MNHEY and CDR2 is SVGAGI. The CDR3 is made up of 14 amino acids. CDR3 nucleotide sequence: TGTGCCAGCAGCACGGGGGGGGTCGGAGAGACCCAGTACTTC. Its translation is CASSTGGVGETQYF.

V gene TRBV5-5 combines with J gene TRBJ2-1, with TRBD2 matching 13 bases. The trim removed 4 bases at V and 4 bases at J, leaving 2 bases unmatched. Germline loops: CDR1 SGHKS, CDR2 YYEKEE (reference sequence). The CDR3 has 15 residues. CDR3 amino acids: CASSTTSGGYNEQFF. In DNA form, the CDR3 reads TGTGCCAGCAGCACGACTAGCGGGGGGTACAATGAGCAGTTCTTC.

This clone was counted only a few times. This rearrangement joins TRBV11-2 to TRBJ2-7, with no clear D. The CDR3 has 14 amino acids. Germline V gene data show CDR1 as SGHAT and CDR2 as FQNNGV. Trimming pared 1 base from V and 4 bases from J, leaving 11 bases between. The CDR3 nucleotides are TGTGCCAGCAGCTTAGTTGTCAACAATTACGAGCAGTACTTC. This sequence encodes CASSLVVNNYEQYF.

The chain uses TRBV24-1 and TRBJ2-3; D is perhaps TRBD2 (5 bases). Trimming removed 5 bases at V and 5 bases at J, with 19 bases between. The CDR3 has 16 residues. Germline V CDR1 and CDR2: KGHDR, SFDVKD. The CDR3 coding sequence is TGTGCCACCAGTGTACCGGAGGACCCATTAGTAGATACGCAGTATTTT. This gives the protein CATSVPEDPLVDTQYF.

This clone was seen a single time. The chain couples TRBV7-9 to TRBJ2-7, with D tentatively TRBD2 (6 bases). With 7 bases removed from V and 5 bases from J, the gap between germline ends came to 18 bases. The length of the CDR3 is 14 residues. Germline CDR1 and CDR2: SEHNR and FQNEAQ (reference sequence). The DNA for the CDR3 is TGTGCCAGCAACGACGGGGGAGAGCGGGACGAGCAGTACTTC. Translation gives CASNDGGERDEQYF.

V is TRBV28 and J is TRBJ2-3; D is perhaps TRBD2 (5 bases). The CDR3 totals 12 residues. Germline-derived CDR1 and CDR2 are MDHEN and SYDVKM. V dropped 7 bases and J dropped 10 bases, with 15 bases sitting between them. CDR3 protein: CASTRLGESQYF. Written as DNA, the CDR3 is TGTGCCAGCACCCGACTTGGGGAGTCGCAGTATTTT. Looking up the rest from reference TRBV28 and TRBJ2-3 gives the full variable domain: DVKVTQSSRYLVKRTGEKVFLECVQDMDHENMFWYRQDPGLGLRLIYFSYDVKMKEKGDIPEGYSVSREKKERFSLILESASTNQTSMYLCASTRLGESQYFGPGTRLTVL.

This clone has a handful of counts. V gene TRBV4-3 combines with J gene TRBJ2-6, with 8 bases matching TRBD1. The junction had 8 bases not matched to a gene; V was cut back by 4 bases and J by 0 bases. CDR3 size: 18 residues. In germline, CDR1 is LGHNA, CDR2 YSLEER. The DNA of the CDR3 is TGCGCCAGCAGCCCCTCGTGGACAGGGAACTCTGGGGCCAACGTCCTGACTTTC. It is translated as CASSPSWTGNSGANVLTF.

This clone was seen a few times. The rearrangement uses TRBV7-2 and TRBJ2-1; unclear D gene. This CDR3 is 12 amino acids long. Deletions cut 6 bases from V and 8 bases from J, with 11 bases between. The germline gives CDR1 SGHTA, CDR2 FQGNSA. CDR3 region: CASSQVSYEQFF. CDR3 DNA sequence: TGTGCCAGCAGTCAGGTCTCCTATGAGCAGTTCTTC.

The gene calls are TRBV19 and TRBJ2-1; 7 bases are shared with TRBD2. The CDR3 is made up of 13 amino acids. The germline gives CDR1 LNHDA, CDR2 SQIVND (reference sequence). J was trimmed by 4 bases and V by 9 bases; bases with no gene match: 6. CDR3 loop: CASRHGGYNEQFF. The DNA of the CDR3 is TGTGCCAGCCGCCACGGGGGGTACAATGAGCAGTTCTTC.

The chain has TRBV23-1 and TRBJ2-4, with D perhaps matching TRBD2 (5 bases). TRBV23-1 is flagged as an ORF with uncertain function. CDR3 size: 16 residues. Trimming removed 8 bases from V and 0 bases from J, with 17 bases in between. The CDR3 nucleotides are TGCGCCAGCCCCAGAACGGACCGGGGAGCCAAAAACATTCAGTACTTC. Translated, it gives CASPRTDRGAKNIQYF.

This rearrangement joins TRBV27 to TRBJ2-3, with 8 bases identical to TRBD1. The length of the CDR3 is 15 residues. The ends lost 4 bases at V and 0 bases at J; junction bases unmatched: 3. CDR1 and CDR2 (germline): MNHEY, SMNVEV (reference sequence). This chain's CDR3 is CASSSDRESTDTQYF. In DNA, the CDR3 is TGTGCCAGCAGTTCGGACAGGGAAAGCACAGATACGCAGTATTTT.

The rearrangement links TRBV9 to TRBJ1-6, with 7 nucleotides matching TRBD1. The length of the CDR3 is 14 residues. Losses at the gene ends were 0 bases for V and 9 bases for J; bases not matched to a gene: 3. Germline V gene sequence: CDR1 SGDLS, CDR2 YYNGEE. CDR3 residues: CASSVGGGGSPLHF. The CDR3 DNA reads as TGTGCCAGCAGCGTAGGAGGGGGCGGTTCACCCCTCCACTTT.

The rearrangement joins TRBV7-2 to TRBJ2-7; D is perhaps TRBD1 (5 bases). The germline V gene encodes CDR1 SGHTA and CDR2 FQGNSA. This CDR3 is built from 14 residues. V was trimmed by 1 base and J by 0 bases, leaving 7 bases between them. In DNA form, the CDR3 reads TGTGCCAGCAGCTTAGACAGGTACTCCTACGAGCAGTACTTC. It translates to CASSLDRYSYEQYF.

Note on this clone: This sample also contains other DNA sequences that code for the same CDR3. The rearrangement uses TRBV2 and TRBJ2-7; TRBD2 matches at 8 bases. CDR3 size: 15 residues. Per the germline V gene, CDR1 is SNHLY and CDR2 is FYNNEI. V dropped 6 bases and J dropped 0; count of bases not matched to a gene: 7. The CDR3 DNA reads TGTGCCAGCAGCCCTGGAACTAGCGGCTCCTACGAGCAGTACTTC. Encoded protein: CASSPGTSGSYEQYF.

The chain couples TRBV19 to TRBJ2-4; no clear D. CDR3 size: 19 residues. Germline V lookup: CDR1 LNHDA, CDR2 SQIVND (reference sequence). V was clipped by 6 bases and J by 0 bases, with 24 bases between them. The CDR3 sequence is CASSRTRPEPSLAKNIQYF. The DNA for the CDR3 is TGTGCCAGTAGCCGCACCCGGCCGGAGCCATCCTTAGCCAAAAACATTCAGTACTTC.

This clone was seen just once. This sequence joins TRBV19 and TRBJ2-7, with a tentative D call TRBD2 (6 bases). The germline V and J ends were trimmed by 10 bases and 5 bases, with 21 bases remaining between them. Per the germline V gene, CDR1 is LNHDA and CDR2 is SQIVND (reference sequence). The CDR3 extends over 14 amino acids. CDR3 region: CATTGSSGPHEQYF. Here the CDR3 DNA reads TGTGCCACCACCGGGAGCTCGGGACCCCACGAGCAGTACTTC. Combining the CDR3 with reference TRBV19 and TRBJ2-7 gives the whole variable domain DGGITQSPKYLFRKEGQNVTLSCEQNLNHDAMYWYRQDPGQGLRLIYYSQIVNDFQKGDIAEGYSVSREKKESFPLTVTSAQKNPTAFYLCATTGSSGPHEQYFGPGTRLTVT.